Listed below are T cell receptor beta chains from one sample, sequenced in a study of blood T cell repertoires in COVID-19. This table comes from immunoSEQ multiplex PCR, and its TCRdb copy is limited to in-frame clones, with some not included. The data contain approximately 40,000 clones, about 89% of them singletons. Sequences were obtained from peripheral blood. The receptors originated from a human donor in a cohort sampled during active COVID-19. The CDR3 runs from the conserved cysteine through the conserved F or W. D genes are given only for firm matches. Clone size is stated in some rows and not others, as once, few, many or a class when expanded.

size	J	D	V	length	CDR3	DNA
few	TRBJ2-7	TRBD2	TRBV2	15	CASREGTSGTYEQYF	TGTGCCAGCAGGGAGGGGACTAGCGGTACCTACGAGCAGTACTTC
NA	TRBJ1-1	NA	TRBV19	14	CASSIIWGGTEAFF	TGTGCCAGTAGTATAATTTGGGGCGGCACTGAAGCTTTCTTT
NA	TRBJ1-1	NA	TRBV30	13	CAWSGQAGTEAFF	TGTGCCTGGAGTGGACAGGCCGGGACTGAAGCTTTCTTT
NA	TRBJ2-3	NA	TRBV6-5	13	CASSSVGTDTQYF	TGTGCCAGCAGTTCGGTCGGCACAGATACGCAGTATTTT
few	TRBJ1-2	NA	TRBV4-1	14	CASSQESSAYGYTF	TGCGCCAGCAGCCAAGAATCAAGCGCCTATGGCTACACCTTC
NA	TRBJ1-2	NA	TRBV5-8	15	CASSLTQGVVYGYTF	TGTGCCAGCAGCTTGACACAGGGTGTGGTCTATGGCTACACCTTC
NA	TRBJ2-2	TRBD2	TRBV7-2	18	CASSLGFLGRANTGELFF	TGTGCCAGCAGCTTAGGATTTCTCGGGAGGGCGAACACCGGGGAGCTGTTTTTT
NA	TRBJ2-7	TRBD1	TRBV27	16	CASSPTGGKGSYEQYF	TGTGCCAGCAGTCCGACAGGGGGAAAAGGCTCCTACGAGCAGTACTTC
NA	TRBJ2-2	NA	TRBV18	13	CASSEAGTGELFF	TGTGCCAGCTCAGAGGCGGGTACCGGGGAGCTGTTTTTT
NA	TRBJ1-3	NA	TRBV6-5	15	CASSSAGISGNTIYF	TGTGCCAGCAGTTCGGCAGGCATCTCTGGAAACACCATATATTTT
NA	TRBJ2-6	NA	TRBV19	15	CASRRQSFGANVLTF	TGTGCCAGTAGGAGGCAGTCCTTTGGGGCCAACGTCCTGACTTTC
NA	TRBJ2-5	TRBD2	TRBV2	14	CASSEDLAGGTQYF	TGTGCCAGCAGTGAAGACCTAGCGGGGGGGACCCAGTACTTC
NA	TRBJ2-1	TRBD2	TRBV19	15	CASRTRTSGTNEQFF	TGTGCCAGTAGAACGAGGACTAGCGGGACCAATGAGCAGTTCTTC
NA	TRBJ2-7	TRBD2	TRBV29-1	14	CSVEVAGGPHEQYF	TGCAGCGTTGAAGTCGCGGGGGGTCCCCACGAGCAGTACTTC
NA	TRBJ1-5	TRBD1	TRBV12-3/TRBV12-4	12	CASSGQGQPQHF	TGTGCCAGCAGTGGACAGGGGCAGCCCCAGCATTTT
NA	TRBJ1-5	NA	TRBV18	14	CASSPPGGNQPQHF	TGTGCCAGCTCACCACCCGGGGGGAATCAGCCCCAGCATTTT
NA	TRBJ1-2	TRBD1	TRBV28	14	CASSGQAPNYGYTF	TGTGCCAGCAGTGGACAGGCGCCTAACTATGGCTACACCTTC
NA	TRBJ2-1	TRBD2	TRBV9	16	CASSVSGLAGDNEQFF	TGTGCCAGCAGCGTATCCGGACTAGCGGGGGACAATGAGCAGTTCTTC
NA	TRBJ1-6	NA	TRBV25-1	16	CASSVRTGGPNSPLHF	TGTGCCAGCAGTGTCAGGACCGGGGGACCTAATTCACCCCTCCACTTT
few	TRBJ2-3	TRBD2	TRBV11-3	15	CASSLVSGRADTQYF	TGTGCCAGCAGCTTAGTCAGCGGGAGGGCCGATACGCAGTATTTT
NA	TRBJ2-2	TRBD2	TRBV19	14	CASRPSGVAGELFF	TGTGCCAGTAGGCCTAGCGGGGTAGCCGGGGAGCTGTTTTTT
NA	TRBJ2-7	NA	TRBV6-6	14	CASSYSYRAYEQYF	TGTGCCAGCAGTTACTCGTATCGAGCCTACGAGCAGTACTTC
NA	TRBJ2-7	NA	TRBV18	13	CASSRGDSYEQYF	TGTGCCAGCTCACGGGGGGACTCCTACGAGCAGTACTTC
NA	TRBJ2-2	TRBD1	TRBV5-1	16	CASSFHVQGDTGELFF	TGCGCCAGCAGCTTCCACGTACAGGGGGACACCGGGGAGCTGTTTTTT
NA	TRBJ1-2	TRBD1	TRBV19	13	CASSGDRGYGYTF	TGTGCCAGTAGTGGGGACAGGGGTTATGGCTACACCTTC
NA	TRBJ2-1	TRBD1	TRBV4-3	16	CASSRDQGAPYNEQFF	TGCGCCAGCAGCAGAGACCAGGGGGCCCCCTACAATGAGCAGTTCTTC